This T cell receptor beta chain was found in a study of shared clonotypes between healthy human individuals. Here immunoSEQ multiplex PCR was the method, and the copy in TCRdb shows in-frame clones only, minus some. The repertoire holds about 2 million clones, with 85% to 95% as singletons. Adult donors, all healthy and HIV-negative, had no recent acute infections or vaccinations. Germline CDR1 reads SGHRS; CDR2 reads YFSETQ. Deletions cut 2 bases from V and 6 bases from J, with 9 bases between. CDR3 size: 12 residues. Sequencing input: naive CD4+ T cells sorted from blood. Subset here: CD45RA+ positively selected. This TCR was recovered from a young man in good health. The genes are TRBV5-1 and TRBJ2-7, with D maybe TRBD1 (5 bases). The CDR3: CASSFDQGEQYF. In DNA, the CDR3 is TGCGCCAGCAGCTTCGATCAGGGCGAGCAGTACTTC.